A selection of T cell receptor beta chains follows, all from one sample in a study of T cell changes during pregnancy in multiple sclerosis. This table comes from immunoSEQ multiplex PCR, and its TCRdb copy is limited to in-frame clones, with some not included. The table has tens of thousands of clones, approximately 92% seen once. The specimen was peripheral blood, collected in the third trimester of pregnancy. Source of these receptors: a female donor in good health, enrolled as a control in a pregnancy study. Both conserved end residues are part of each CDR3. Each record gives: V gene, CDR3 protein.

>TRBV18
CASSPTTSGISYEQYF
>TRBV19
CASQAGRTILSPLHF
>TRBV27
CASSFPNQPQHF
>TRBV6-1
CASSEFSGTDTQYF
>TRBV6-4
CASSDAGGSTDTQYF
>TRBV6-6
CASSPYAGSYGYTF
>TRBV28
CASSRTSAAGELFF
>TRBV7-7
CASSLSESSYNEQFF
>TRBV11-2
CASSLGTYNTQYF
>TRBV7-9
CASSSLAGGPYEQYF
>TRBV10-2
CASSPQREREQYF
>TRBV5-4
CASSPGGGPNEKLFF
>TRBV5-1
CASSFRDRAIEQYF
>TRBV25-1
CATVLAGTSSEQYF
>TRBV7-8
CASSLEITPNYGYTF
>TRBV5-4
CASSWPGGGGYETQYF
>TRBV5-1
CASSSTGGYYGYTF
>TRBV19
CASRNRGKRDGELFF
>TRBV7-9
CAVPGRGQVPYEQYF
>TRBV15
CATSSRRVGSDTQYF
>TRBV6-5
CASSLEGATGANVLTF
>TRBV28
CASSLTGGSAYGYTF
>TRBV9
CASSGQGALGETQYF
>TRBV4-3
CASSPEGGERGGYTF
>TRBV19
CASSAPSGGQFF
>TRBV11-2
CASSFSGSSYEQYF
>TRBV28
CASSSSTHNSPLHF
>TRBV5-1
CASSAGTGYEKLFF
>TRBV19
CASSPGQGTMNEKLFF
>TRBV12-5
CASGYGGTEAFF
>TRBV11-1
CASSPSTGADEQYF
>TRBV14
CASSQDRLFEQFF
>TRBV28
CASIHAGDGGNTIYF
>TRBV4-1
CASSHVTSGKLNNEQFF
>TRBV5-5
CASSLDEGDSYEQYF
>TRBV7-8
CASSLGARNQPQHF
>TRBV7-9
CASSPPPLDTEAFF
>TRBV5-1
CASSSGTGAGDTQYF
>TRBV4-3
CASSHGTGYSDSGNTIYF
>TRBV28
CASSFGTYNYGYTF
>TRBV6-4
CASSESGGNNSPLHF
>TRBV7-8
CASTSGTDTEAFF
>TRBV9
CASSVIGLAVTDTQYF
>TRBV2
CASRTGGGTDTQYF
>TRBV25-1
CASSVGDRRNYGYTF
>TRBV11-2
CASSSTGGKETQYF
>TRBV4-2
CASSDPAAYEQYF
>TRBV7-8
CASSPGDRGHSPLHF
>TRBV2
CASSGGLAGYEQYF
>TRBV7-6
CASSLEGQDSDTQYF
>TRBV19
CASSRTSGGSADTQYF
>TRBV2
CASRGAGNQETQYF
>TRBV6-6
CASSYDREHHEQYF
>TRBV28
CASTDRSYQETQYF
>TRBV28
CASSFSVRGLSKLFF